Following are 24 T cell receptor beta chains from one sample sequenced in a study of PD-1 blockade in classical Hodgkin lymphoma. Every single patient, without exception, relapsed after autologous stem cell transplantation, and brentuximab vedotin exposure varied. TCRdb's table, derived via immunoSEQ multiplex PCR, lists solely in-frame clones and lacks some. This sample carries over 10,000 clones, around 80% of them seen once, and the ten largest clones take about 24%. The sequences come from peripheral blood mononuclear cells (PBMCs), collected at baseline. The receptors come from a human donor with classical Hodgkin lymphoma.

Points on this clone: Other DNA sequences of this sample code for an identical CDR3. V gene TRBV7-2 combines with J gene TRBJ1-3; TRBD1 is a possible D gene (5 bases). Trimming left V 1 base short and J 4 bases short, with 11 bases between. From germline, CDR1 is SGHTA and CDR2 FQGNSA. The CDR3 contains 15 residues. CDR3 bases: TGTGCCAGCAGCTTAGTGGGGGGGTCGGGAAACACCATATATTTT. Its translation: CASSLVGGSGNTIYF.

This sequence joins TRBV20-1 and TRBJ1-2; D possibly corresponds to TRBD1 (5 bases). The CDR3 is 11 residues long. V shed 7 bases and J shed 2 bases, with 8 bases lying between them. Germline-derived CDR1 and CDR2 are DFQATT and SNEGSKA (reference sequence). The DNA for the CDR3 is TGCAGTGTTTGGGGGAACTATGGCTACACCTTC. This gives the protein CSVWGNYGYTF.

The J gene is TRBJ1-3, the V gene TRBV9; D call uncertain. Germline V CDR1 and CDR2: SGDLS, YYNGEE. There are 11 residues in the CDR3. Trimming removed 5 bases at V and 4 bases at J, with 4 bases between. The CDR3 DNA sequence: TGTGCCAGCAGTTCGGGAAACACCATATATTTT. Its protein product is CASSSGNTIYF. Complete variable domain (other parts from reference TRBV9 and TRBJ1-3): DSGVTQTPKHLITATGQRVTLRCSPRSGDLSVYWYQQSLDQGLQFLIQYYNGEERAKGNILERFSAQQFPDLHSELNLSSLELGDSALYFCASSSGNTIYFGEGSWLTVV.

The chain couples TRBV5-1 to TRBJ2-2, with D perhaps matching TRBD1 (5 bases). The CDR3 contains 15 residues. CDR1 and CDR2 from the germline V gene are SGHRS and YFSETQ. The V end was cut by 4 bases, the J end by 0 bases, with 10 bases between. CDR3 nucleotide sequence: TGCGCCAGCAGCGCACAGGCTACGAACACCGGGGAGCTGTTTTTT. Its translation: CASSAQATNTGELFF. The full variable domain, with the rest looked up from reference TRBV5-1 and TRBJ2-2, is KAGVTQTPRYLIKTRGQQVTLSCSPISGHRSVSWYQQTPGQGLQFLFEYFSETQRNKGNFPGRFSGRQFSNSRSEMNVSTLELGDSALYLCASSAQATNTGELFFGEGSRLTVL.

The J gene is TRBJ2-5, the V gene TRBV5-3; 9 bases agree with TRBD1. TRBV5-3 is given ORF status, its function remaining uncertain. CDR3 length: 14 residues. V was clipped by 6 bases and J by 5 bases; unmatched bases: 8. The DNA for the CDR3 is TGTGCCAGAACCACCGGGACAGGGAGGGAGACCCAGTACTTC. This codes for CARTTGTGRETQYF.

The J gene is TRBJ2-3, the V gene TRBV4-3; D assignment may be TRBD1 or TRBD2 (5 bases each). The V gene's germline CDR1 is LGHNA and CDR2 YSLEER. The CDR3 sequence is 15 residues long. The ends were cut back, 1 base at V and 0 bases at J, with 8 bases in the middle. The CDR3 loop is CASSQAGRSTDTQYF. DNA for the CDR3: TGCGCCAGCAGCCAAGCGGGGCGGAGCACAGATACGCAGTATTTT.

The chain is built from TRBV7-2 and TRBJ2-4; D is undetermined. The V gene's germline CDR1 is SGHTA and CDR2 FQGNSA. The CDR3 extends over 15 amino acids. V shed 1 base and J shed 1 base, with 8 bases lying between them. CDR3 region: CASSLVGTAKNIQYF. In nucleotides, the CDR3 is TGTGCCAGCAGCTTAGTCGGCACCGCCAAAAACATTCAGTACTTC.

This chain connects TRBV7-9 to TRBJ1-1; D gene uncertain. From germline, CDR1 is SEHNR and CDR2 FQNEAQ (reference sequence). This CDR3 has 12 amino acids. V lost 2 bases, J lost 10 bases, and 11 bases lay in between. The CDR3: CASSLSPKGAFF. CDR3 DNA sequence: TGTGCCAGCAGCTTATCGCCAAAGGGAGCTTTCTTT.

This clone is termed medium-sized (0.01 to 0.1%). The V call is TRBV5-4, the J call TRBJ1-6, with D possibly TRBD1 on 5 matching bases. Between the trimmed V and J ends, which lost 0 bases and 6 bases, there was a span of 16 bases. This CDR3 has 17 residues. Germline lookup yields CDR1 SGHNT and CDR2 YYREEE (reference sequence). The CDR3 here is CASSLAGGAGTNSPLHF. The CDR3 bases are TGTGCCAGCAGCTTGGCGGGCGGGGCAGGGACTAATTCACCCCTCCACTTT.

CDR3 sequence: CASKNSAGQVQYNSPLHF. CDR3 nucleotide sequence: TGTGCCAGCAAAAACTCGGCGGGACAGGTCCAATATAATTCACCCCTCCACTTT. The chain combines TRBV2 with TRBJ1-6; 8 nucleotides align to TRBD1. The length of the CDR3 is 18 residues. Looked up from germline, CDR1 is SNHLY and CDR2 is FYNNEI. The V gene end was trimmed by 7 bases and the J gene end by 4 bases; junction bases not matched to a gene: 15.

The chain uses TRBV29-1 and TRBJ1-1; D is perhaps TRBD1 (6 bases). V dropped 5 bases and J dropped 2 bases, with 12 bases sitting between them. The CDR3 loop spans 13 amino acids. Germline CDR1 is SQVTM and CDR2 is ANQGSEA. CDR3 bases: TGCAGCGTTAGGACAGCCTTAAACACTGAAGCTTTCTTT. Translated, it gives CSVRTALNTEAFF.

This clone turned up a few times. This sequence joins TRBV2 and TRBJ2-5; D gene uncertain. The CDR3 is 11 amino acids. Germline V CDR1 and CDR2: SNHLY, FYNNEI. V was shortened by 6 bases and J by 5 bases, with 7 bases between the two germline ends. The CDR3 spells CASSLRETQYF. CDR3 DNA: TGTGCCAGCAGCCTCCGTGAGACCCAGTACTTC.

This chain joins TRBV2 and TRBJ2-7; D possibly corresponds to TRBD1 (6 bases). The CDR3 loop spans 11 amino acids. Trimming took 7 bases from V and 3 from J, leaving 7 bases between them. Germline CDR1 reads SNHLY; CDR2 reads FYNNEI. CDR3 bases: TGTGCCAGCACGACAGGCTACGAGCAGTACTTC. Translating gives CASTTGYEQYF.

V usage is TRBV7-2 and J usage is TRBJ2-1, with D tentatively TRBD2 (6 bases). The CDR3 spans 14 residues. Between the trimmed V and J ends, which lost 6 bases and 4 bases, there was a span of 13 bases. From germline, CDR1 is SGHTA and CDR2 FQGNSA. The CDR3, as DNA: TGTGCCAGCAGTTCTCCGGCGGGGTACAATGAGCAGTTCTTC. It encodes CASSSPAGYNEQFF. Full variable domain (remainder filled in from reference TRBV7-2 and TRBJ2-1): GAGVSQSPSNKVTEKGKDVELRCDPISGHTALYWYRQSLGQGLEFLIYFQGNSAPDKSGLPSDRFSAERTGGSVSTLTIQRTQQEDSAVYLCASSSPAGYNEQFFGPGTRLTVL.

The gene calls are TRBV5-1 and TRBJ1-3; no clear D gene. The germline V gene encodes CDR1 SGHRS and CDR2 YFSETQ. V shed 0 bases and J shed 0 bases, with 7 bases lying between them. This CDR3 contains 15 residues. The DNA of the CDR3 is TGCGCCAGCAGCTTGGCCGGCGTCTCTGGAAACACCATATATTTT. This encodes CASSLAGVSGNTIYF.

The chain is built from TRBV5-1 and TRBJ2-1; 8 bases are shared with TRBD1. The junction had 7 bases not matched to a gene; V was cut back by 5 bases and J by 6 bases. CDR3 size: 14 residues. Germline CDR1 is SGHRS and CDR2 is YFSETQ. CDR3 protein: CASRIRGLGNEQFF. The CDR3 region has the DNA TGCGCCAGCAGGATCAGGGGGCTGGGCAATGAGCAGTTCTTC.

The chain is built from TRBV7-2 and TRBJ2-7; either TRBD1 or TRBD2 may fit D (6 bases each). V dropped 5 bases and J dropped 4 bases, with 18 bases sitting between them. This CDR3 region has 15 residues. Germline V gene lookup returns CDR1 SGHTA and CDR2 FQGNSA. CDR3 sequence: CASSDNAGAGYEQYF. CDR3 coding DNA: TGTGCCAGCAGCGACAATGCAGGGGCGGGGTACGAGCAGTACTTC.

By proportion, this clone is medium-sized. The chain carries TRBV19 and TRBJ1-1, with 7 bases lining up with TRBD1. The CDR3 runs 16 residues. With V trimmed by 6 bases and J by 0 bases, 10 bases remained unmatched. Germline CDR1 is LNHDA and CDR2 is SQIVND (reference sequence). CDR3 coding DNA: TGTGCCAGTAGAAGGACAGGACAATACATGAACACTGAAGCTTTCTTT. This sequence encodes CASRRTGQYMNTEAFF.

This clone was found once. V usage is TRBV5-1 and J usage is TRBJ2-5; TRBD2 matches at 9 bases. From germline, CDR1 is SGHRS and CDR2 YFSETQ. J lost 6 bases, V lost 0 bases, and 9 bases had no gene match. The CDR3 sequence is 16 residues long. The CDR3 region has the DNA TGCGCCAGCAGCTTGGAGCTGGGTGCTAGCGGGAAGACCCAGTACTTC. Its translation: CASSLELGASGKTQYF.

This chain uses TRBV6-5 with TRBJ1-3; no firm D call. There are 15 residues in the CDR3. In germline, CDR1 is MNHEY, CDR2 SVGAGI. V lost 2 bases, J lost 0 bases, and 8 bases lay in between. Here the CDR3 DNA reads TGTGCCAGCAGTTACGGAGAGTTCTCTGGAAACACCATATATTTT. This sequence encodes CASSYGEFSGNTIYF.

The V and J genes are TRBV16 and TRBJ2-5; the D gene could be TRBD1 or TRBD2 (5 bases each). This CDR3 spans 16 amino acids. CDR1 and CDR2 (germline): KGHSY, FQNENV. V was clipped by 2 bases and J by 1 base, with 14 bases between them. CDR3 nucleotide sequence: TGTGCCAGCAGCCAAGTAGACGTTGGGGGCCAAGAGACCCAGTACTTC. Residues: CASSQVDVGGQETQYF.

J is TRBJ2-1 and V is TRBV7-6, with TRBD1 matching over 9 bases. After removal of 4 bases from V and 4 bases from J, the junction contained 11 bases not matched to a gene. The CDR3 sequence is 17 residues long. Germline CDR1 is SGHVS and CDR2 is FNYEAQ. The CDR3 here is CASSSQGAGDVYNEQFF. CDR3 coding DNA: TGTGCCAGCAGCTCACAGGGGGCTGGGGACGTGTACAATGAGCAGTTCTTC.

Only a few counts were recorded for this clone. This chain uses TRBV2 with TRBJ2-3, with unresolved D. CDR3 size: 12 residues. Germline-derived CDR1 and CDR2 are SNHLY and FYNNEI. V lost 6 bases to trimming and J lost 2 bases, with 6 bases between them. The CDR3, as DNA: TGTGCCAGCAGCTATAACACAGATACGCAGTATTTT. Translating it yields CASSYNTDTQYF.

This clone has more than one count but fewer than ten. The chain links TRBV9 to TRBJ2-5; 11 nucleotides line up with TRBD2. Looked up from germline, CDR1 is SGDLS and CDR2 is YYNGEE. The CDR3 contains 15 residues. V gave up 3 bases and J gave up 7 bases; unmatched junction bases: 8. The CDR3 loop reads CASSESTSGVGTQYF. The CDR3 DNA is TGTGCCAGCAGCGAATCGACTAGCGGGGTGGGGACCCAGTACTTC.